The T cell receptor beta chain described here comes from a study of CD8 T cells in Susac syndrome. The study sequenced TCR beta in blood CD8+ and CD4+ T cells. Controls matched for age and sex were healthy donors. When the RNA was reverse transcribed, random hexamers were used with an input of roughly 0.5 to 1 ug. The authors amplified TCR beta CDR3 across 54 Vbeta and 13 Jbeta using immunoSEQ multiplex PCR. TCRdb reprocessed the immunoSEQ multiplex PCR reads via MiXCR and lists one record per CDR3 protein. Of over 100,000 distinct CDR3 sequences in the sample, about 90% were seen once. Trimming stripped 4 bases from V and 0 bases from J, with 11 bases between. The CDR3 has 15 residues. The germline V gene has CDR1 LGHNA and CDR2 YSLEER.

The specimen was CD8+ T cells from PBMCs. This sequence originates from a human donor in good health. This chain links TRBV4-3 with TRBJ2-3; D unresolved. The DNA of the CDR3 is TGCGCCAGCAGCCTCACCCCGGCTAGCACAGATACGCAGTATTTT. Translation gives CASSLTPASTDTQYF.